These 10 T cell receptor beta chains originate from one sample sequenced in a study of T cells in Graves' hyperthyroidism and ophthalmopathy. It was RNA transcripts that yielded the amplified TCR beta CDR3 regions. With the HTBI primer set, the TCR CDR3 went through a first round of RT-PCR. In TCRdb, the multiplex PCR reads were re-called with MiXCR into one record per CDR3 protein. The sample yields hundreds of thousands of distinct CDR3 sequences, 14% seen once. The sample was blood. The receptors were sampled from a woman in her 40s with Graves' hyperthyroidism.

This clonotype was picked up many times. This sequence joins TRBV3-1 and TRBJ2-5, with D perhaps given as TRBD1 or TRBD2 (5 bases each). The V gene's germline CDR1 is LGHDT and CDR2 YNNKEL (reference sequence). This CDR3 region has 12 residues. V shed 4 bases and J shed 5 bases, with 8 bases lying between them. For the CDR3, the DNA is TGTGCCAGCAGCCTCAGGGAGGAGACCCAGTACTTC. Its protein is CASSLREETQYF.

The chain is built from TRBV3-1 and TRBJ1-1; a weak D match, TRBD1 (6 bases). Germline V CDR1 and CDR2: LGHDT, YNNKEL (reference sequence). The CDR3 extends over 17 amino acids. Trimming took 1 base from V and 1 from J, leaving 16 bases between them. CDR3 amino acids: CASSQVGPGVGNTEAFF. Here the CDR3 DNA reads TGTGCCAGCAGCCAAGTTGGCCCAGGGGTTGGGAACACTGAAGCTTTCTTT.

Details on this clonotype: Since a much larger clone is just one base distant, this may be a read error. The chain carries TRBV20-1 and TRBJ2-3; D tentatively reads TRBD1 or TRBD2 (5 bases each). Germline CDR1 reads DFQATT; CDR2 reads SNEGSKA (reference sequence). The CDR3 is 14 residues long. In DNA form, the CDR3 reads TGCGGTGCTAGACCGGGGCCCTCAACGGATACGCAGTATTTT. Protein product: CGARPGPSTDTQYF.

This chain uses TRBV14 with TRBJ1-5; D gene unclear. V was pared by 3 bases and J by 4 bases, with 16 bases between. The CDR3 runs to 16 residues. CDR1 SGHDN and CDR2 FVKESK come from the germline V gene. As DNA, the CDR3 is TGTGCCAGCAGCCACCCCTCGGGGTTTTTTAATCAGCCCCAGCATTTT. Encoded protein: CASSHPSGFFNQPQHF.

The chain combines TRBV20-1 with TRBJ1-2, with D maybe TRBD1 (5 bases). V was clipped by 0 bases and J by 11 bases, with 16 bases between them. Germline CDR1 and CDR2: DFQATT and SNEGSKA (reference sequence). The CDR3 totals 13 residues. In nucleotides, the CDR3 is TGCAGTGCTAGAGATCGGGCTAGCGGGGGATACACCTTC. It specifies CSARDRASGGYTF.

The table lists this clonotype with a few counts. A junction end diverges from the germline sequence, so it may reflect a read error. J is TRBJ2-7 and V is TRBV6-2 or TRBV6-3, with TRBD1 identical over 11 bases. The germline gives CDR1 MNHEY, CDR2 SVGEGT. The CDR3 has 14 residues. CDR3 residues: CASSRGTGGYGQYF. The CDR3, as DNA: TGTGCCAGCAGCAGAGGGACAGGGGGGTACGGGCAGTACTTC.

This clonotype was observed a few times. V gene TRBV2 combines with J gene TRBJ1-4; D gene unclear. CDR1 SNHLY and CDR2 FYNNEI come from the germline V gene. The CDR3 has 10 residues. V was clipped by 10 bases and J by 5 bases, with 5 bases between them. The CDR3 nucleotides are TGTGCCACCTACAATGAAAAACTGTTTTTT. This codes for CATYNEKLFF.

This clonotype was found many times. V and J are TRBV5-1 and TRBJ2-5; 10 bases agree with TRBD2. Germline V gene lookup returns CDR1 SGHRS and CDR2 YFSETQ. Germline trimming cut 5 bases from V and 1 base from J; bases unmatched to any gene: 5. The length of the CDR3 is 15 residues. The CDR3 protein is CASRTTSGAQETQYF. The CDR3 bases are TGCGCCAGCAGAACTACTAGCGGGGCCCAAGAGACCCAGTACTTC.

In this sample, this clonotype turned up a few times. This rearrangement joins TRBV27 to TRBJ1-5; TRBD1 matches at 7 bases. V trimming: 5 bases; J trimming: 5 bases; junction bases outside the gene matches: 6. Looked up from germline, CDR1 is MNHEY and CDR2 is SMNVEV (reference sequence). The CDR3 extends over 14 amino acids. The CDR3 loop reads CASSERDSDQPQHF. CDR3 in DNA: TGTGCCAGCAGTGAAAGGGACAGCGATCAGCCCCAGCATTTT.

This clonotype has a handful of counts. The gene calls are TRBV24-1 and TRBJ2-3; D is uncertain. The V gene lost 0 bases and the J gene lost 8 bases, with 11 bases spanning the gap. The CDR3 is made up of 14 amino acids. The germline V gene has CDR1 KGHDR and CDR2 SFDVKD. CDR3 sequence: CATSDLYPESTQYF. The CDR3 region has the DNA TGTGCCACCAGTGATTTGTACCCCGAGTCTACGCAGTATTTT.